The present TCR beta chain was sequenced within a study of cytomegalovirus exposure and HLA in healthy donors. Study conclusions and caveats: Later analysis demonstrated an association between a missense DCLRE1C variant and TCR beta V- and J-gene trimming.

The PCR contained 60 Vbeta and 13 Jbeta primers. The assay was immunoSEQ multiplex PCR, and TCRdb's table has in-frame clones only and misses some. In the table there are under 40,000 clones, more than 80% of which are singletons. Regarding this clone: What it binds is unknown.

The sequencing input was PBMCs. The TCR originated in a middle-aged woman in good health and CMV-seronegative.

The CDR3 bases are TGTGCCAGCGGGTATAGGGGAAACAATTCACCCCTCCACTTT. Its protein is CASGYRGNNSPLHF. The gene calls are TRBV6-6 and TRBJ1-6, with D perhaps matching TRBD1 (5 bases). In germline, CDR1 is MNHNY, CDR2 SVGAGI (reference sequence). Trimming took 8 bases from V and 7 from J, leaving 15 bases between them. This CDR3 comprises 14 residues.